What follows are 4 T cell receptor beta chains derived from one specimen sequenced in a study of cytomegalovirus exposure and HLA in healthy donors. Amplification used 60 Vbeta primers and 13 Jbeta primers. Only in-frame clones appear in the TCRdb table, and some are missing; sequencing was by immunoSEQ multiplex PCR. The repertoire has around 110,000 clones, roughly 80% of them found once; the top ten carry over 2%. The sequencing input was PBMCs. These receptors originate from a man between 25 and 39 years old in good health and CMV-seronegative.

In DNA form, the CDR3 reads TGTGCCAGCAGCCCTGTCCCGGGGGGGACCCAGTACTTC. Translated: CASSPVPGGTQYF. The J gene is TRBJ2-5, the V gene TRBV5-4, with 7 bases lining up with TRBD2. With 4 bases clipped from V and 7 bases from J, the junction kept 7 bases outside the gene matches. The CDR3 contains 13 residues. The V gene's germline CDR1 is SGHNT and CDR2 YYREEE (reference sequence).

V gene TRBV27 combines with J gene TRBJ1-1; D ambiguous. The germline V gene has CDR1 MNHEY and CDR2 SMNVEV (reference sequence). V was cut by 6 bases and J by 5 bases, with 7 bases left in between. The CDR3 runs to 11 residues. CDR3 region: CASRYGTEAFF. The DNA of the CDR3 is TGTGCCAGCAGATACGGGACTGAAGCTTTCTTT.

The chain combines TRBV28 with TRBJ1-5; 9 positions agree with TRBD1. Germline loops: CDR1 MDHEN, CDR2 SYDVKM. J lost 0 bases, V lost 5 bases, and 5 bases had no gene match. This CDR3 is built from 16 residues. CDR3 in DNA: TGTGCCAGCAGTCCCGGACAGGGGATTAGCAATCAGCCCCAGCATTTT. Translated, it gives CASSPGQGISNQPQHF.

This chain uses TRBV9 with TRBJ2-4; a possible D gene is TRBD2 (7 bases). The germline gives CDR1 SGDLS, CDR2 YYNGEE. The CDR3 runs 17 residues. Trimming stripped 1 base from V and 12 bases from J, with 26 bases between. The DNA of the CDR3 is TGTGCCAGCAGCGTATCCGCCACGTCGGGGGGCGGGTCGGGTCAGTACTTC. This translates into CASSVSATSGGGSGQYF.